The 28 T cell receptor beta chains listed next were all sequenced from one sample in a study of T cell responses to AZD1222 COVID-19 vaccine. Measured with immunoSEQ multiplex PCR; TCRdb has only the in-frame clones, and not every one. The sample records roughly 160,000 clones, roughly nine tenths being singletons. The sequences come from peripheral blood, collected on day 0 of AZD1222 vaccination. These receptors originate from an adult in good health.

The chain links TRBV9 to TRBJ2-7; D call uncertain. V lost 0 bases to trimming and J lost 2 bases, with 15 bases between them. Germline CDR1 and CDR2: SGDLS and YYNGEE. This CDR3 comprises 16 residues. CDR3 in amino acids: CASSVGSSSMAYEQYF. The CDR3 bases are TGTGCCAGCAGCGTAGGGTCGAGCTCAATGGCCTACGAGCAGTACTTC.

The chain recombines TRBV6-1 with TRBJ2-7; TRBD2 aligns across 8 bases. The ends lost 3 bases at V and 4 bases at J; junction bases unmatched: 11. Germline V gene sequence: CDR1 MNHNS, CDR2 SASEGT. The CDR3 runs to 16 residues. The CDR3 nucleotides are TGTGCCAGCAGTGATTTTGTCGGGGGGGCCACGTACGAGCAGTACTTC. It encodes CASSDFVGGATYEQYF.

The chain couples TRBV24-1 to TRBJ1-1; the D is unclear. The ends were cut back, 10 bases at V and 0 bases at J, with 8 bases in the middle. The CDR3 spans 12 residues. Per the germline V gene, CDR1 is KGHDR and CDR2 is SFDVKD. The CDR3 sequence is CATRNMNTEAFF. The CDR3 DNA is TGTGCCACGAGGAACATGAACACTGAAGCTTTCTTT.

Worth noting for this clone: A read error may produce the germline difference seen at one junction end. The chain carries TRBV18 and TRBJ2-5; maybe TRBD1 (6 bases). Germline values: CDR1 KGHSH, CDR2 LQKENI. The CDR3 is 15 residues long. CDR3 in DNA: TGTGCCAGCTCAGCACCACAGGGCCGGCAAGAGACCCAGTACTTC. As protein: CASSAPQGRQETQYF.

V usage is TRBV2 and J usage is TRBJ2-2; 11 positions match TRBD2. Looked up from germline, CDR1 is SNHLY and CDR2 is FYNNEI. The CDR3 loop spans 15 amino acids. Trimming cost V 4 bases and J 3 bases; bases outside gene matches: 1. The CDR3: CASSVLAGDTGELFF. CDR3 sequence (DNA): TGTGCCAGCAGTGTACTAGCGGGGGACACCGGGGAGCTGTTTTTT.

The rearrangement uses TRBV11-1 and TRBJ2-3; D is undetermined. Per the germline V gene, CDR1 is SGHAT and CDR2 is FQDESV (reference sequence). V lost 2 bases and J lost 4, with 7 bases in between. This CDR3 is 13 amino acids long. The CDR3 DNA is TGTGCCAGCAGCTTAATTCGGGCAGATACGCAGTATTTT. Residues: CASSLIRADTQYF.

This chain joins TRBV6-6 and TRBJ2-1, with TRBD1 as a possible D gene (6 bases). Germline CDR1 MNHNY, CDR2 SVGAGI (reference sequence). Trimming removed 5 bases from V and 2 bases from J, with 16 bases in between. The CDR3 spans 16 residues. The CDR3 bases are TGTGCCAGCAGTCGATTACAGGGTGGGCCCTACAATGAGCAGTTCTTC. Translated: CASSRLQGGPYNEQFF.

This chain joins TRBV12-5 and TRBJ2-1; TRBD1 aligns across 10 bases. Germline CDR1 LGHNT, CDR2 FRNRAP. V dropped 4 bases and J dropped 1; count of bases not matched to a gene: 10. The CDR3 spans 18 residues. The CDR3 loop reads CASGSTGGIDQSYNEQFF. Here the CDR3 DNA reads TGTGCTAGTGGTTCGACAGGGGGCATCGATCAGTCCTACAATGAGCAGTTCTTC.

The DNA for the CDR3 is TGTGCCAGCAGCCCACCAGAGTTCCCACAGACAGATACGCAGTATTTT. It is translated as CASSPPEFPQTDTQYF. This chain joins TRBV28 and TRBJ2-3, with D unresolved. This CDR3 has 16 residues. V was cut by 6 bases and J by 3 bases, with 19 bases left in between. CDR1 is MDHEN, CDR2 SYDVKM, per germline.

The chain recombines TRBV12-3 or TRBV12-4 with TRBJ1-2; 8 nucleotides match TRBD1. This CDR3 is built from 13 residues. V shed 6 bases and J 7 bases; nucleotides not matched to a gene: 7. The CDR3 DNA reads TGTGCCAGCAGCCCCATGACAGGGGCTGGCTACACCTTC. Encoded protein: CASSPMTGAGYTF.

The chain uses TRBV5-5 and TRBJ2-7; maybe TRBD1 (5 bases). Germline CDR1 is SGHKS and CDR2 is YYEKEE (reference sequence). The CDR3 contains 14 residues. Between the trimmed V and J ends, which lost 2 bases and 2 bases, there was a span of 11 bases. The CDR3, as DNA: TGTGCCAGCAGCTTTGGGCAGGGAACCTACGAGCAGTACTTC. The encoded protein is CASSFGQGTYEQYF.

The chain employs TRBV5-1 and TRBJ2-1; TRBD2 matches at 10 bases. This CDR3 comprises 14 residues. The junction had 6 bases not matched to a gene; V was cut back by 7 bases and J by 5 bases. Germline V CDR1 and CDR2: SGHRS, YFSETQ. CDR3 region: CASFTSGEDNEQFF. Here the CDR3 DNA reads TGCGCCAGCTTTACTAGCGGGGAAGACAATGAGCAGTTCTTC.

V gene TRBV9 combines with J gene TRBJ2-6; possible D gene TRBD2, 6 bases. Germline CDR1 SGDLS, CDR2 YYNGEE. Between the trimmed V and J ends, which lost 2 bases and 0 bases, there was a span of 12 bases. The CDR3 covers 17 residues. The CDR3 DNA sequence: TGTGCCAGCAGCGTCCCAGCGGGTGACTCTGGGGCCAACGTCCTGACTTTC. This codes for CASSVPAGDSGANVLTF.

The chain joins TRBV3-1 (or the pseudogene TRBV3-2) to TRBJ1-1; a possible D gene is TRBD1 (5 bases). Trimming removed 5 bases at V and 0 bases at J, with 7 bases between. The CDR3 totals 13 residues. Looked up from germline, CDR1 is LGHDT and CDR2 is YNNKEL (reference sequence). CDR3: CASSVQVNTEAFF. The CDR3 DNA reads TGTGCCAGCAGCGTACAGGTGAACACTGAAGCTTTCTTT.

V is TRBV4-3 and J is TRBJ1-5; D is unclear. This CDR3 contains 14 residues. Germline lookup yields CDR1 LGHNA and CDR2 YSLEER. V was trimmed by 6 bases and J by 0 bases, leaving 9 bases between them. CDR3 residues: CASSKTVSNQPQHF. For the CDR3, the DNA is TGCGCCAGCAGTAAGACGGTTAGCAATCAGCCCCAGCATTTT.

The gene calls are TRBV3-1 (or the pseudogene TRBV3-2) and TRBJ1-4, with D hard to call. Per the germline V gene, CDR1 is LGHDT and CDR2 is YNNKEL (reference sequence). This CDR3 region has 16 residues. The V end was cut by 4 bases, the J end by 5 bases, with 17 bases between. CDR3 coding DNA: TGTGCCAGCAGCCTCAAAGTAACAAAAACGAATGAAAAACTGTTTTTT. This codes for CASSLKVTKTNEKLFF.

The CDR3 reads CASSSGTGLTTPEQYV. The CDR3 nucleotides are TGTGCCAGCAGCTCTGGAACAGGGTTAACAACCCCCGAGCAGTACGTC. The chain combines TRBV5-6 with TRBJ2-7; D is perhaps TRBD1 (6 bases). CDR1 and CDR2 from the germline V gene are SGHDT and YYEEEE. The CDR3 sequence is 16 residues long. Trimming pared 3 bases from V and 6 bases from J, leaving 22 bases between.

The gene calls are TRBV27 and TRBJ1-5, with D uncertain. The V and J ends lost 4 bases and 0 bases respectively, with 7 bases between them. The germline gives CDR1 MNHEY, CDR2 SMNVEV (reference sequence). The CDR3 runs 14 residues. This chain's CDR3 is CASSYRYSNQPQHF. For the CDR3, the DNA is TGTGCCAGCAGTTACCGGTATAGCAATCAGCCCCAGCATTTT.

This rearrangement joins TRBV20-1 to TRBJ2-3; perhaps TRBD1 as D (5 bases). Germline values: CDR1 DFQATT, CDR2 SNEGSKA (reference sequence). CDR3 length equals 13 residues. The ends were cut back, 3 bases at V and 4 bases at J, with 11 bases in the middle. The CDR3 DNA reads as TGCAGTGCTAGTAATAGGGGCGCAGATACGCAGTATTTT. It codes for CSASNRGADTQYF.

V and J are TRBV6-5 and TRBJ1-2; tentatively, D is TRBD1 (6 bases). Looked up from germline, CDR1 is MNHEY and CDR2 is SVGAGI. The ends were cut back, 5 bases at V and 1 base at J, with 8 bases in the middle. This CDR3 region has 13 residues. DNA of the CDR3: TGTGCCAGCAGTCGACAGGTTAACTATGGCTACACCTTC. This encodes CASSRQVNYGYTF.

The rearrangement joins TRBV15 to TRBJ1-5; D is possibly TRBD1 (6 bases). V lost 3 bases, J lost 4 bases, and 13 bases lay in between. CDR1 LNHNV and CDR2 YYDKDF come from the germline V gene (reference sequence). The CDR3 consists of 15 residues. DNA for the CDR3: TGTGCCACCAGCAGGGAGGGGCAGGGGAATCAGCCCCAGCATTTT. This translates into CATSREGQGNQPQHF.

The CDR3 DNA sequence: TGTGCCAGCAGCCCGCAGGGCTATGGCTACACCTTC. Translation: CASSPQGYGYTF. The rearrangement uses TRBV9 and TRBJ1-2, with D perhaps TRBD1 (5 bases). CDR1 is SGDLS, CDR2 YYNGEE, per germline. The germline V and J ends were trimmed by 4 bases and 4 bases, with 8 bases remaining between them. The CDR3 is 12 amino acids. The full variable domain, in which reference TRBV9 and TRBJ1-2 provide the parts outside the CDR3, is DSGVTQTPKHLITATGQRVTLRCSPRSGDLSVYWYQQSLDQGLQFLIQYYNGEERAKGNILERFSAQQFPDLHSELNLSSLELGDSALYFCASSPQGYGYTFGSGTRLTVV.

The chain links TRBV6-4 to TRBJ2-7; D is uncertain. The CDR3 sequence is 14 residues long. The V gene lost 7 bases and the J gene lost 3 bases, with 16 bases spanning the gap. Looked up from germline, CDR1 is MRHNA and CDR2 is SNTAGT. The CDR3 bases are TGTGCCAGCAACAAAACAGAAAATCGCTACGAGCAGTACGTC. Translating it yields CASNKTENRYEQYV.

The chain carries TRBV5-1 and TRBJ1-1, with 9 bases matching TRBD1. The CDR3 contains 14 residues. Germline V gene lookup returns CDR1 SGHRS and CDR2 YFSETQ. V lost 6 bases and J lost 1; bases outside the gene matches: 4. CDR3 sequence (DNA): TGCGCCAGCAAAAGGGACAGGGAGAACACTGAAGCTTTCTTT. Protein sequence: CASKRDRENTEAFF.

The chain has TRBV5-1 and TRBJ2-7; no definite D call. The germline V gene has CDR1 SGHRS and CDR2 YFSETQ. The CDR3 extends over 13 amino acids. The V and J ends lost 0 bases and 7 bases respectively, with 11 bases between them. The CDR3 DNA reads as TGCGCCAGCAGCTTGGGGCAGTCTGAGGAGCAGTACGTC. It translates to CASSLGQSEEQYV.

The chain is built from TRBV4-3 and TRBJ2-1; D uncertain. The CDR3 is 13 amino acids. V shed 1 base and J shed 4 bases, with 5 bases lying between them. The V gene's germline CDR1 is LGHNA and CDR2 YSLEER. CDR3 residues: CASSQGGYNEQFF. CDR3 in DNA: TGCGCCAGCAGCCAAGGGGGTTACAATGAGCAGTTCTTC.

V and J are TRBV27 and TRBJ2-5; D not resolved. The germline gives CDR1 MNHEY, CDR2 SMNVEV (reference sequence). The CDR3 totals 13 residues. The V gene lost 2 bases and the J gene lost 5 bases, with 9 bases spanning the gap. The CDR3 reads CASSLVAGETQYF. In DNA form, the CDR3 reads TGTGCCAGCAGTTTAGTAGCTGGGGAGACCCAGTACTTC.

The chain uses TRBV27 and TRBJ2-5, with 7 bases aligning to TRBD2. In germline, CDR1 is MNHEY, CDR2 SMNVEV (reference sequence). This CDR3 is built from 12 residues. V shed 3 bases and J 7 bases; nucleotides not matched to a gene: 2. The CDR3 reads CASSLPSGTQYF. The CDR3 DNA follows: TGTGCCAGCAGTTTGCCTAGCGGGACCCAGTACTTC.